One sample yielded the 9 T cell receptor beta chains listed below, sequenced in a study of T cell responses to AZD1222 COVID-19 vaccine. Method: immunoSEQ multiplex PCR; TCRdb's copy keeps in-frame clones and lacks some. Among 150,000 or so clones listed, about 91% were seen once. The sequences come from peripheral blood, collected 28 days after the second AZD1222 dose. These receptors originate from an adult who received the AZD1222 COVID-19 vaccine.

This chain uses TRBV18 with TRBJ2-5; D is unresolved. The length of the CDR3 is 13 residues. Between the trimmed V and J ends, which lost 3 bases and 1 base, there was a span of 6 bases. The germline gives CDR1 KGHSH, CDR2 LQKENI. The CDR3 coding sequence is TGTGCCAGCTCACCTTACACCCAAGAGACCCAGTACTTC. Its translation: CASSPYTQETQYF.

The CDR3 protein is CASSLTGISAEAFF. DNA of the CDR3: TGTGCCAGCAGCCTCACAGGTATCAGCGCTGAAGCTTTCTTT. This chain joins TRBV7-2 and TRBJ1-1, with D maybe TRBD1 (5 bases). The germline CDR1 and CDR2 sequences are SGHTA and FQGNSA. This CDR3 comprises 14 residues. V lost 5 bases, J lost 6 bases, and 16 bases lay in between.

The chain links TRBV5-6 to TRBJ1-1; D ambiguous. From germline, CDR1 is SGHDT and CDR2 YYEEEE. The CDR3 length is 12 residues. V was cut by 1 base and J by 7 bases, with 8 bases left in between. The CDR3 protein is CASSLNPGEAFF. The CDR3 nucleotides read TGTGCCAGCAGCTTGAATCCAGGTGAAGCTTTCTTT.

The chain joins TRBV6-6 to TRBJ1-1; 7 bases line up with TRBD1. V dropped 0 bases and J dropped 7; count of bases not matched to a gene: 11. The CDR3 has 16 amino acids. Germline CDR1 reads MNHNY; CDR2 reads SVGAGI (reference sequence). The DNA for the CDR3 is TGTGCCAGCAGTTACTCGAGGAGCCCAGGGGGAATTGAAGCTTTCTTT. Protein product: CASSYSRSPGGIEAFF.

The V gene is TRBV5-6, the J gene TRBJ1-3, with D unresolved. V was cut by 2 bases and J by 3 bases, with 9 bases left in between. The CDR3 contains 14 residues. Germline CDR1 and CDR2: SGHDT and YYEEEE. The DNA for the CDR3 is TGTGCCAGCAGCTTCCACTCCATTGGAAACACCATATATTTT. The encoded protein is CASSFHSIGNTIYF.

This chain connects TRBV9 to TRBJ2-5; no reliable D call. The V gene lost 6 bases and the J gene lost 0 bases, with 9 bases spanning the gap. From germline, CDR1 is SGDLS and CDR2 YYNGEE. This CDR3 has 13 residues. CDR3 amino acids: CASTGNYQETQYF. The CDR3, as DNA: TGTGCCAGCACCGGCAATTACCAAGAGACCCAGTACTTC.

The gene calls are TRBV4-2 and TRBJ2-2; D is unclear. The CDR3 is made up of 17 amino acids. Germline loops: CDR1 LGHNA, CDR2 YNFKEQ. The V end lost 2 bases, the J end lost 1 base, and 14 bases lay between the germline ends. The chain's CDR3 is CASSQFPDERNTGELFF. CDR3 nucleotides: TGTGCCAGCAGCCAATTCCCGGACGAAAGGAACACCGGGGAGCTGTTTTTT.

The V and J genes are TRBV7-8 and TRBJ1-4; the match to TRBD1 covers 11 bases. CDR3 length: 16 amino acids. Germline loops: CDR1 SGHVS, CDR2 FQNEAQ. V trimming: 5 bases; J trimming: 3 bases; junction bases outside the gene matches: 5. For the CDR3, the DNA is TGTGCCAGCAGCAGTGGGACAGGGGGTCCTAATGAAAAACTGTTTTTT. As protein: CASSSGTGGPNEKLFF.

The chain couples TRBV24-1 to TRBJ2-3; D may be TRBD2 (6 bases). Trimming took 1 base from V and 3 from J, leaving 13 bases between them. From germline, CDR1 is KGHDR and CDR2 SFDVKD. The CDR3 spans 16 residues. The CDR3 nucleotides are TGTGCCACCAGTGATTTCCGGGGGAGGAGGACAGATACGCAGTATTTT. It yields the protein CATSDFRGRRTDTQYF.